This record looks at one TCR beta chain sequence and its context. What it binds is unknown. CDR1 is SGHVS, CDR2 FNYEAQ, per germline. The J segment lost 3 bases and the V segment lost 5 bases, leaving 11 bases of the junction unmatched. The CDR3 totals 16 residues. PCR was performed using 60 Vbeta and 13 Jbeta primers. The table came from immunoSEQ multiplex PCR; TCRdb's copy has only in-frame clones and leaves some out. The sample lists 150,000 to 200,000 clones; 70% to 90% were seen once. This specimen belongs to a study of cytomegalovirus exposure and HLA in healthy donors. Regarding the study as a whole: One cluster of highly shared sequence variants probably arose as a sequencing artifact. An analysis that came later showed most CMV-associated TCR beta chains appearing HLA-restricted. Available immune exposure information was restricted to CMV serostatus only.

The chain links TRBV7-6 to TRBJ2-7; 9 positions match TRBD1. The sample was PBMCs. The TCR originated in a woman between 50 and 59 years old in good health and CMV-seronegative. Here the CDR3 DNA reads TGTGCCAGCAGCCAGTCCCTGGGACAGGGCCACTACGAGCAGTACTTC. Translation gives CASSQSLGQGHYEQYF.